The 14 T cell receptor beta chains given below trace back to one sample, sequenced in a study of T cells in Graves' hyperthyroidism and ophthalmopathy. RNA transcripts served as the template for amplifying TCR beta CDR3 regions. The HTBI primer set served for first-round RT-PCR of the TCR CDR3. In TCRdb, the multiplex PCR reads were re-called with MiXCR into one record per CDR3 protein. The sample holds 730,000 or so distinct CDR3 sequences, 18% seen once. Material: blood. Receptors originate from a woman aged 45-59 years with Graves' hyperthyroidism that later progressed to Graves' ophthalmopathy.

The gene calls are TRBV29-1 and TRBJ1-2; D unclear. This CDR3 has 13 amino acids. V shed 4 bases and J shed 4 bases, with 13 bases lying between them. Germline V gives CDR1 SQVTM, CDR2 ANQGSEA. The DNA of the CDR3 is TGCAGCGTTGTCGTACCGGGAATCTATGGCTACACCTTC. It yields the protein CSVVVPGIYGYTF.

This clonotype was picked up a small number of times. V gene TRBV20-1 combines with J gene TRBJ2-3; D call uncertain. CDR1 DFQATT and CDR2 SNEGSKA come from the germline V gene (reference sequence). The CDR3 covers 11 residues. Trimming removed 0 bases at V and 6 bases at J, with 4 bases between. In DNA form, the CDR3 reads TGCAGTGCTAGAGATCCGGATACGCAGTATTTT. It translates to CSARDPDTQYF.

The J gene is TRBJ1-2, the V gene TRBV24-1; possibly TRBD1 for D (5 bases). V was clipped by 4 bases and J by 4 bases, with 12 bases between them. CDR1 KGHDR and CDR2 SFDVKD come from the germline V gene. The CDR3 is 14 amino acids. DNA of the CDR3: TGTGCCACCAGTGACGGGGACTCGTCCTATGGCTACACCTTC. Translation: CATSDGDSSYGYTF.

This clonotype has at least ten counts. At one end, the junction sequence differs from germline, possibly due to a read error. CDR3 protein: CASSNGNTEAFF. For the CDR3, the DNA is TGTGCCAGCAGTAACGGAAACACTGAAGCTTTCTTT. The J gene is TRBJ1-1, the V gene TRBV19; unclear D gene. The CDR3 covers 12 residues. CDR1 and CDR2 from the germline V gene are LNHDA and SQIVND (reference sequence).

This clonotype was detected many times. The chain has TRBV27 and TRBJ2-5; 7 bases map to TRBD2. V dropped 1 base and J dropped 5; count of bases not matched to a gene: 13. This CDR3 contains 17 residues. Germline CDR1 reads MNHEY; CDR2 reads SMNVEV (reference sequence). DNA for the CDR3: TGTGCCAGCAGTTTATTGGGATCGGGCGGGGGACTCGAGACCCAGTACTTC. This encodes CASSLLGSGGGLETQYF.

This clonotype was recorded many times. The chain joins TRBV5-8 to TRBJ1-4; D is perhaps TRBD1 (5 bases). Germline CDR1 and CDR2: SGHTS and YDEGEE. Trimming pared 4 bases from V and 4 bases from J, leaving 14 bases between. The CDR3 is 15 residues long. The chain's CDR3 is CASSVDRADNEKLFF. CDR3 DNA: TGTGCCAGCAGCGTCGACAGAGCTGATAATGAAAAACTGTTTTTT.

This chain joins TRBV5-1 and TRBJ1-3; D call uncertain. Trimming took 4 bases from V and 0 from J, leaving 11 bases between them. The germline V gene encodes CDR1 SGHRS and CDR2 YFSETQ. This CDR3 comprises 15 residues. This CDR3 reads CASSPTVSSGNTIYF. The CDR3, as DNA: TGCGCCAGCAGCCCGACGGTCAGCTCTGGAAACACCATATATTTT.

This chain joins TRBV9 and TRBJ1-6, with a possible D match to TRBD1 (5 bases). Trimming left V 0 bases short and J 10 bases short, with 11 bases between. This CDR3 has 14 amino acids. The germline gives CDR1 SGDLS, CDR2 YYNGEE. In DNA form, the CDR3 reads TGTGCCAGCAGCGTAGACCAGGGCGGGTCACCCCTCCACTTT. Its translation is CASSVDQGGSPLHF.

This clonotype has only one observation. The junction shows a germline mismatch at one end, possibly a read error. The V call is TRBV6-1, the J call TRBJ1-1; 8 bases fit TRBD1. Germline V gives CDR1 MNHNS, CDR2 SASEGT. The CDR3 sequence is 15 residues long. The CDR3 DNA follows: TGTGCCATCAGTGACTGGGACAGGTTGAACACTGAAGCTTTCTTT. Its translation is CAISDWDRLNTEAFF.

This clonotype was recorded a few times. The chain joins TRBV18 to TRBJ1-2; D unclear. Germline assignment: CDR1 KGHSH and CDR2 LQKENI. The CDR3 is 16 amino acids. V lost 1 base and J lost 2, with 14 bases in between. CDR3 protein: CASSPQLSGRNYGYTF. CDR3 DNA: TGTGCCAGCTCACCACAGCTCTCAGGACGGAACTATGGCTACACCTTC.

The rearrangement joins TRBV3-1 to TRBJ2-3; D might be TRBD1 (6 bases). Germline V gene lookup returns CDR1 LGHDT and CDR2 YNNKEL (reference sequence). The CDR3 has 15 residues. V gave up 1 base and J gave up 2 bases, with 10 bases separating them. The CDR3 region is CASSQGGTYTDTQYF. In DNA, the CDR3 is TGTGCCAGCAGCCAAGGGGGGACATACACAGATACGCAGTATTTT.

This clonotype was counted only a few times. The rearrangement joins TRBV7-9 to TRBJ1-2; D not resolved. This CDR3 is 14 amino acids long. V lost 1 base and J lost 8, with 14 bases in between. Germline-derived CDR1 and CDR2 are SEHNR and FQNEAQ (reference sequence). The CDR3 DNA is TGTGCCAGCAGCTTAGTAGTACCGCTCGGCGGCTACACCTTC. As protein: CASSLVVPLGGYTF.

This chain connects TRBV24-1 to TRBJ1-5; 9 nucleotides align to TRBD1. Looked up from germline, CDR1 is KGHDR and CDR2 is SFDVKD. V lost 12 bases to trimming and J lost 1 base; unmatched junction nucleotides: 6. This CDR3 spans 14 amino acids. CDR3 in DNA: TGTGCCGTAGGACAGGGGTTGAGCAATCAGCCCCAGCATTTT. This encodes CAVGQGLSNQPQHF.

V is TRBV7-2 and J is TRBJ1-2, with 8 nucleotides matching TRBD1. Germline CDR1 reads SGHTA; CDR2 reads FQGNSA. Trimming removed 3 bases from V and 6 bases from J; junction bases left unmatched: 12. This CDR3 is 16 amino acids long. The CDR3: CASSFGPGGGTDGYTF. The CDR3 DNA reads TGTGCCAGCAGCTTTGGTCCAGGGGGCGGAACCGATGGCTACACCTTC.